Listed below are T cell receptor beta chains from one sample, sequenced in a study of cytomegalovirus exposure and HLA in healthy donors. Measured with immunoSEQ multiplex PCR; TCRdb has only the in-frame clones, and not every one. Of about 140,000 clones detected, 75% to 90% appear once; the ten largest clones hold just over 4.5%. Sequenced input: PBMCs. The receptors were gathered from a man aged 40-49 years in good health and CMV-seronegative. CDR3s leave out the opening cysteine and the closing phenylalanine or tryptophan. The size of a clone is reported for some rows only, either as once, few or many, or as a class for expanded clones.

clone size: .; V gene: TRBV7-2; CDR3 protein: ASSLRQGNSPLH
clone size: .; V gene: TRBV11-2; CDR3 protein: ASSRQGTRYEQY
clone size: .; V gene: TRBV27; CDR3 protein: ASGATGRRETQY
clone size: .; V gene: TRBV5-1; CDR3 protein: ASSLSGGDSFYEQY
clone size: .; V gene: TRBV11-2; CDR3 protein: ASSLVGQGLVAF
clone size: .; V gene: TRBV28; CDR3 protein: ASSFRGERTEAF
clone size: .; V gene: TRBV5-4; CDR3 protein: ASSQQGAYNEQF
clone size: few; V gene: TRBV10-3; CDR3 protein: AISESATGRAETQY
clone size: .; V gene: TRBV10-3; CDR3 protein: AISEPHGDSYNSPLH
clone size: .; V gene: TRBV19; CDR3 protein: ASSDPGGANVLT
clone size: .; V gene: TRBV30; CDR3 protein: AWSIGLAGSYEQY
clone size: .; V gene: TRBV7-8; CDR3 protein: ASSLASRGTEAF
clone size: .; V gene: TRBV5-1; CDR3 protein: ASSLAGGSRGYT
clone size: few; V gene: TRBV18; CDR3 protein: ASSDSLSNQPQH
clone size: .; V gene: TRBV2; CDR3 protein: ASLVALGGANVLT
clone size: .; V gene: TRBV10-3; CDR3 protein: AISETYRTANTEAF
clone size: .; V gene: TRBV5-1; CDR3 protein: ASSLGSPNLNTEAF
clone size: .; V gene: TRBV18; CDR3 protein: ASSLDSSGANVLT
clone size: .; V gene: TRBV19; CDR3 protein: ASYNRGGPGTGELF
clone size: few; V gene: TRBV7-9; CDR3 protein: ASSYPQGNSGNTIY
clone size: .; V gene: TRBV5-1; CDR3 protein: ASSFTGSSKNIQY
clone size: .; V gene: TRBV7-2; CDR3 protein: ASSPESSASYNEQF
clone size: .; V gene: TRBV5-1; CDR3 protein: ASSLGFRSGLYNEQF
clone size: .; V gene: TRBV6-4; CDR3 protein: ASSEDVGGKETQY
clone size: .; V gene: TRBV4-1; CDR3 protein: ASSQDSTGVNQETQY
clone size: few; V gene: TRBV28; CDR3 protein: ASSLPGYEQY
clone size: once; V gene: TRBV5-1; CDR3 protein: ASSLGQELYGYT
clone size: .; V gene: TRBV29-1; CDR3 protein: SVEDSGILGYGYT
clone size: .; V gene: TRBV2; CDR3 protein: ASSERAGGYSPLH
clone size: .; V gene: TRBV7-2; CDR3 protein: ASSRQVNTEAF
clone size: .; V gene: TRBV6-6; CDR3 protein: ASSYSGHTSETQY
clone size: .; V gene: TRBV2; CDR3 protein: ARDLNRDSPGEGYT
clone size: .; V gene: TRBV27; CDR3 protein: ASSTWTGSEQF
clone size: .; V gene: TRBV14; CDR3 protein: ASSRVVGGQNTEAF
clone size: once; V gene: TRBV6-6; CDR3 protein: ASSRNTLGGYEQY
clone size: once; V gene: TRBV19; CDR3 protein: ASTPGQAKLLNQPQH
clone size: .; V gene: TRBV5-1; CDR3 protein: ASSPTMQTSSSVGLLTGELF
clone size: few; V gene: TRBV14; CDR3 protein: ASSQTGASSPLH
clone size: .; V gene: TRBV19; CDR3 protein: ASSITPRVQETQY
clone size: .; V gene: TRBV4-3; CDR3 protein: ASSHDGTGNYGYT
clone size: few; V gene: TRBV7-9; CDR3 protein: ASRDRGGYEQY
clone size: few; V gene: TRBV28; CDR3 protein: ASSYAGATSPLH
clone size: .; V gene: TRBV27; CDR3 protein: ASSFQGGNTIY
clone size: .; V gene: TRBV15; CDR3 protein: ATSRAGQGAYEQY
clone size: .; V gene: TRBV7-9; CDR3 protein: ASSLDTGGKLF